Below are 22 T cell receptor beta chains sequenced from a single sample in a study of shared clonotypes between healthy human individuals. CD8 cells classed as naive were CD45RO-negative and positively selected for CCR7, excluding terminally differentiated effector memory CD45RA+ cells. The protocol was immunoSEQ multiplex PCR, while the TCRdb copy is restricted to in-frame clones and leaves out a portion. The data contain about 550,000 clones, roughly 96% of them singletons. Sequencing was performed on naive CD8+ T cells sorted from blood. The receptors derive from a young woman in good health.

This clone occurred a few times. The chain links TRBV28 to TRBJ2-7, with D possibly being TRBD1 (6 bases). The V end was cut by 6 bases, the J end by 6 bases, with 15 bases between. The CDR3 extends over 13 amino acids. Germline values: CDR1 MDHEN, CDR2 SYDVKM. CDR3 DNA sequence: TGTGCCAGCAGCAGGCAGGGGCAAGGCGAGCAGTACTTC. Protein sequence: CASSRQGQGEQYF.

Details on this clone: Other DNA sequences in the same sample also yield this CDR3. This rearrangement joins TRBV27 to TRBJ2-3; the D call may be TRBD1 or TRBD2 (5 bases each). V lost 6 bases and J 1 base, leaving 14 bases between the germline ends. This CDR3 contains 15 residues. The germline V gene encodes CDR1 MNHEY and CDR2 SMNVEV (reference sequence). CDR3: CASSLRDGRTDTQYF. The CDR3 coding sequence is TGTGCCAGCAGCCTAAGGGACGGTCGCACAGATACGCAGTATTTT.

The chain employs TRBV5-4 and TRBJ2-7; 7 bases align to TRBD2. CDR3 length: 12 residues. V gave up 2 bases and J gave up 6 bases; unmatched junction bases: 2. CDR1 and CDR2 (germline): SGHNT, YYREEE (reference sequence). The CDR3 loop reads CASSFGLGEQYF. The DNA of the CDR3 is TGTGCCAGCAGCTTTGGACTAGGCGAGCAGTACTTC. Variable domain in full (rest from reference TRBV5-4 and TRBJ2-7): ETGVTQSPTHLIKTRGQQVTLRCSSQSGHNTVSWYQQALGQGPQFIFQYYREEENGRGNFPPRFSGLQFPNYSSELNVNALELDDSALYLCASSFGLGEQYFGPGTRLTVT.

CDR3 sequence reads: CASSPDSYYEQYF. CDR3 sequence (DNA): TGTGCCAGCAGCCCGGACTCATACTACGAGCAGTACTTC. V usage is TRBV5-5 and J usage is TRBJ2-7, with D perhaps matching TRBD2 (5 bases). CDR1 is SGHKS and CDR2 is YYEKEE in the germline V gene (reference sequence). There are 13 residues in the CDR3. V was clipped by 4 bases and J by 3 bases, with 11 bases between them.

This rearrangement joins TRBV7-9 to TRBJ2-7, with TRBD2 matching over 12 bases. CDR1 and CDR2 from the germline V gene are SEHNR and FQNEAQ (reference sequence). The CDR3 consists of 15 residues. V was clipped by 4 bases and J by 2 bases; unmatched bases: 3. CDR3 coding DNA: TGTGCCAGCAGCTCTAGCGGGAGGGGTACCTACGAGCAGTACTTC. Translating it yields CASSSSGRGTYEQYF.

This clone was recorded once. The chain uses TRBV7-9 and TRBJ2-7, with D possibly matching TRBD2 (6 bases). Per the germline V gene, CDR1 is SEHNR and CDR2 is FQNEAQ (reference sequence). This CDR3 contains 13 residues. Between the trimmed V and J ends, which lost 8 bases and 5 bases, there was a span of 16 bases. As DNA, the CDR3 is TGTGCCAGCCGCTGGGGGGATTACAACGAGCAGTACTTC. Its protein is CASRWGDYNEQYF.

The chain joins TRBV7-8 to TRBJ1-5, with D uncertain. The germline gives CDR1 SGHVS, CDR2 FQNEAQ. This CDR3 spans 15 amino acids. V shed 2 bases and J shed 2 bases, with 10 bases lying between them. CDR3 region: CASSLYGKGNQPQHF. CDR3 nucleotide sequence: TGTGCCAGCAGCTTATACGGAAAGGGCAATCAGCCCCAGCATTTT.

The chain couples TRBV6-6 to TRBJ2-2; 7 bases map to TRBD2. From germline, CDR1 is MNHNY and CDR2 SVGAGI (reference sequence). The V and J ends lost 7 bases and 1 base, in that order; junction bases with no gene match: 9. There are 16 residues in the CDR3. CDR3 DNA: TGTGCCAGCAATGCAGAAGCGGGATGGAACACCGGGGAGCTGTTTTTT. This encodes CASNAEAGWNTGELFF.

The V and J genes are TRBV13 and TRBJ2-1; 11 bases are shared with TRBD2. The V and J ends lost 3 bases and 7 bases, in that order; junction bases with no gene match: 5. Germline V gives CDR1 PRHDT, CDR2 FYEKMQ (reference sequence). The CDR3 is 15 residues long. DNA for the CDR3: TGTGCCAGCAGCTTTACGGTAGCGGGAGGGAATGAGCAGTTCTTC. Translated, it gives CASSFTVAGGNEQFF. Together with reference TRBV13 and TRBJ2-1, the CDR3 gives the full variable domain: AAGVIQSPRHLIKEKRETATLKCYPIPRHDTVYWYQQGPGQDPQFLISFYEKMQSDKGSIPDRFSAQQFSDYHSELNMSSLELGDSALYFCASSFTVAGGNEQFFGPGTRLTVL.

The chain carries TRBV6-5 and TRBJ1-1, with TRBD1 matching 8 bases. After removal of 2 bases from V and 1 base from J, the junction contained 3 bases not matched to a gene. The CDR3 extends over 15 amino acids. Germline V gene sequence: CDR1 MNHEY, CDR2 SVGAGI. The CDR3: CASSYRDRRNTEAFF. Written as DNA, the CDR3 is TGTGCCAGCAGTTACAGGGACAGGAGGAACACTGAAGCTTTCTTT.

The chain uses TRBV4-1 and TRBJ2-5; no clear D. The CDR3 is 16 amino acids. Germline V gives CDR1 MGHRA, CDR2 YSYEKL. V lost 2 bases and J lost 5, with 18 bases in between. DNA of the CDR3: TGCGCCAGCAGCCAAACAACACAATTTCCGAGGGAGACCCAGTACTTC. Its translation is CASSQTTQFPRETQYF.

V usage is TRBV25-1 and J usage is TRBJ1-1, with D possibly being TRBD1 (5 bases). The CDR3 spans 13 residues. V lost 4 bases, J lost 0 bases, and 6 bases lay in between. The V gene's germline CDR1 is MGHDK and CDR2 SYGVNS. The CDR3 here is CASSGQMNTEAFF. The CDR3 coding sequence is TGTGCCAGCAGTGGACAGATGAACACTGAAGCTTTCTTT.

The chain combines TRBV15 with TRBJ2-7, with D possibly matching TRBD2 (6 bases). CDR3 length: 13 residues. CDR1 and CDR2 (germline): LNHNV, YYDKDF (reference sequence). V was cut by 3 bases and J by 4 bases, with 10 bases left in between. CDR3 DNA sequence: TGTGCCACCAGCAGGAGCGGGTCGTACGAGCAGTACTTC. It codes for CATSRSGSYEQYF.

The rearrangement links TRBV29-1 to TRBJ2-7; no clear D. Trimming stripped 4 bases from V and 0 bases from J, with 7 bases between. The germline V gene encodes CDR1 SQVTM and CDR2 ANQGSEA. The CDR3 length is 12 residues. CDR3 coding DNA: TGCAGCGTTGTGACAAGCTCCTACGAGCAGTACTTC. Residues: CSVVTSSYEQYF.

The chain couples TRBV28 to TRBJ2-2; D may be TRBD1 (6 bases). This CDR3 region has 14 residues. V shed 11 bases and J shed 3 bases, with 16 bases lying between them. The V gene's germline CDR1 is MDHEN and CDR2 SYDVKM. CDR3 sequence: CAHAGQGHTGELFF. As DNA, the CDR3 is TGTGCCCATGCTGGGCAGGGGCACACCGGGGAGCTGTTTTTT.

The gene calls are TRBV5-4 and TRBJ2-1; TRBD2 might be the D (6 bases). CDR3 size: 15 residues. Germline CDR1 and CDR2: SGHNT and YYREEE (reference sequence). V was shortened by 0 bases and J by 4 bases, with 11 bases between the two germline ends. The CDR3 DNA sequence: TGTGCCAGCAGCTTGGTTCCGGGAGCTTACAATGAGCAGTTCTTC. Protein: CASSLVPGAYNEQFF.

CDR3 in DNA: TGTGCCAGCAGTTTTGGCGGGGGTGGCTACGAGCAGTACTTC. It specifies CASSFGGGGYEQYF. The V and J genes are TRBV27 and TRBJ2-7, with 7 bases lining up with TRBD2. V trimming: 3 bases; J trimming: 3 bases; junction bases outside the gene matches: 5. Per germline, CDR1 MNHEY and CDR2 SMNVEV (reference sequence). The CDR3 extends over 14 amino acids.

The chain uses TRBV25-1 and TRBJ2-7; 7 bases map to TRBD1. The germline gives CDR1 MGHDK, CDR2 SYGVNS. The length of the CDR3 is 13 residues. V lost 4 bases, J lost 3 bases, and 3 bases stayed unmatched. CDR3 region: CASSVHRGYEQYF. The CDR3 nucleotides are TGTGCCAGCAGTGTACACAGGGGCTACGAGCAGTACTTC.

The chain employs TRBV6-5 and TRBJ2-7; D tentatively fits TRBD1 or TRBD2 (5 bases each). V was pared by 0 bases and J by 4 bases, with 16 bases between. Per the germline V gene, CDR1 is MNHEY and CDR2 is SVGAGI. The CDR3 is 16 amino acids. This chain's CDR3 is CASSYSLGRINYEQYF. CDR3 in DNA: TGTGCCAGCAGTTACTCGCTGGGACGGATTAATTACGAGCAGTACTTC.

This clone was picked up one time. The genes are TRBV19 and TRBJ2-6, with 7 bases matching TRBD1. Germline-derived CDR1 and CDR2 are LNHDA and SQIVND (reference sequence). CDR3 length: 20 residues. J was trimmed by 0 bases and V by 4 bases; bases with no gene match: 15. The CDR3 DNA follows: TGTGCCAGTAGTACGTACTTACTGGGACAGCCAAACTCTGGGGCCAACGTCCTGACTTTC. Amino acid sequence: CASSTYLLGQPNSGANVLTF.

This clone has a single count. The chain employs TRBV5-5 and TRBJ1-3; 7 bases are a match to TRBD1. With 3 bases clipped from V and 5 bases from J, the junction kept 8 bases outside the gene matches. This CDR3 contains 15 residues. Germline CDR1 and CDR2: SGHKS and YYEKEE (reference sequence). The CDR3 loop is CASSSPGQLRNTIYF. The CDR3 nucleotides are TGTGCCAGCAGCTCACCGGGACAGCTAAGAAACACCATATATTTT.

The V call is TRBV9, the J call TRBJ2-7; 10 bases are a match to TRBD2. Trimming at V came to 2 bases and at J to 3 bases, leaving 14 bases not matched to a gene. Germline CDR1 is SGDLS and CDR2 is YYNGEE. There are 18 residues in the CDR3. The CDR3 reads CASSVGLAGVPLVYEQYF. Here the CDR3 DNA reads TGTGCCAGCAGCGTTGGGCTAGCGGGAGTCCCCCTCGTCTACGAGCAGTACTTC.